A single sample gave rise to the 13 T cell receptor beta chains below, sequenced in a study of cytomegalovirus exposure and HLA in healthy donors. Use of 60 Vbeta and 13 Jbeta primers characterized the PCR. TCRdb's copy holds only in-frame clones and misses some; the assay was immunoSEQ multiplex PCR. The sample holds under 200,000 clones; approximately 80% are singletons and the top ten take approximately 8%. Sequences were obtained from PBMCs. Every receptor here comes from a male donor in good health and CMV-seropositive.

This clone was picked up one time. The chain uses TRBV19 and TRBJ1-3; TRBD1 matches at 7 bases. With V trimmed by 6 bases and J by 2 bases, 4 bases remained unmatched. Germline V gives CDR1 LNHDA, CDR2 SQIVND (reference sequence). The CDR3 totals 14 residues. The CDR3 region is CASRSDRTGNTIYF. The CDR3 DNA follows: TGTGCCAGTAGATCGGACAGGACTGGAAACACCATATATTTT.

CDR3 amino acids: CASSRGLAGNEQFF. CDR3 nucleotide sequence: TGTGCCAGCAGTCGGGGACTAGCGGGCAATGAGCAGTTCTTC. This chain uses TRBV2 with TRBJ2-1; 12 bases agree with TRBD2. Germline CDR1 and CDR2: SNHLY and FYNNEI. The trim removed 5 bases at V and 6 bases at J, leaving 2 bases unmatched. This CDR3 region has 14 residues.

The rearrangement joins TRBV7-6 to TRBJ2-3, with a tentative D call TRBD2 (6 bases). In germline, CDR1 is SGHVS, CDR2 FNYEAQ. The CDR3 extends over 16 amino acids. Trimming pared 0 bases from V and 0 bases from J, leaving 10 bases between. DNA for the CDR3: TGTGCCAGCAGCTTAGCGATGGCGGGGAGCACAGATACGCAGTATTTT. This encodes CASSLAMAGSTDTQYF.

The CDR3 sequence: CASSRTFNGPRGNQPQHF. The DNA of the CDR3 is TGTGCCAGCAGCCGAACCTTTAACGGGCCGAGGGGCAATCAGCCCCAGCATTTT. This chain links TRBV28 with TRBJ1-5; unclear D gene. V shed 6 bases and J shed 2 bases, with 23 bases lying between them. From germline, CDR1 is MDHEN and CDR2 SYDVKM. CDR3 length: 18 amino acids.

This clone was counted between two and nine times. This chain links TRBV5-1 with TRBJ1-1; 7 nucleotides line up with TRBD1. Germline CDR1 and CDR2: SGHRS and YFSETQ. The CDR3 is 15 amino acids. V trimming: 3 bases; J trimming: 2 bases; junction bases outside the gene matches: 7. As DNA, the CDR3 is TGCGCCAGCAGCTCCACCGGGACAGTTAACACTGAAGCTTTCTTT. It specifies CASSSTGTVNTEAFF.

DNA of the CDR3: TGTGCCAGCAGCTTAGGGCGGCTGGGCTACGAGCAGTACTTC. This translates into CASSLGRLGYEQYF. This chain joins TRBV13 and TRBJ2-7; D gene unclear. The CDR3 runs to 14 residues. The germline CDR1 and CDR2 sequences are PRHDT and FYEKMQ (reference sequence). Trimming stripped 0 bases from V and 3 bases from J, with 9 bases between.

This chain connects TRBV7-2 to TRBJ2-7; 11 bases map to TRBD1. The CDR3 runs 14 residues. The J segment lost 6 bases and the V segment lost 4 bases, leaving 5 bases of the junction unmatched. CDR1 and CDR2 from the germline V gene are SGHTA and FQGNSA. The CDR3: CASSWTGGAGEQYF. DNA for the CDR3: TGTGCCAGCAGCTGGACAGGGGGCGCGGGCGAGCAGTACTTC.

This clone was counted once. V usage is TRBV19 and J usage is TRBJ1-1; D not certain. Germline V gives CDR1 LNHDA, CDR2 SQIVND (reference sequence). The V gene lost 2 bases and the J gene lost 4 bases, with 20 bases spanning the gap. CDR3 length: 17 amino acids. CDR3 sequence: CASSIPFVKGAGTEAFF. CDR3 nucleotide sequence: TGTGCCAGTAGTATACCCTTCGTGAAGGGAGCGGGCACTGAAGCTTTCTTT.

The chain is built from TRBV15 and TRBJ2-3, with TRBD2 identical over 14 bases. With 1 base clipped from V and 8 bases from J, the junction kept 8 bases outside the gene matches. This CDR3 is 17 amino acids long. Germline CDR1 and CDR2: LNHNV and YYDKDF (reference sequence). The DNA of the CDR3 is TGTGCCACCAGCAGAGGAGGACTAGCGGGAGGAGTTGCTACGCAGTATTTT. Its protein product is CATSRGGLAGGVATQYF.

This clone occurred a few times. CDR3 in amino acids: CASSQGQGGEKLFF. As DNA, the CDR3 is TGTGCCAGCAGCCAGGGACAGGGAGGCGAAAAACTGTTTTTT. The chain combines TRBV7-2 with TRBJ1-4; 9 positions agree with TRBD1. After removal of 5 bases from V and 8 bases from J, the junction contained 6 bases not matched to a gene. This CDR3 is built from 14 residues. Germline V gene data show CDR1 as SGHTA and CDR2 as FQGNSA.

This clone was seen only a few times. This sequence joins TRBV28 and TRBJ1-5, with unresolved D. CDR3 length: 14 amino acids. V was pared by 3 bases and J by 5 bases, with 11 bases between. Germline lookup yields CDR1 MDHEN and CDR2 SYDVKM. The CDR3 sequence is CASSLAVAHQPQHF. The CDR3 DNA follows: TGTGCCAGCAGTTTGGCCGTCGCACATCAGCCCCAGCATTTT. Full variable domain (missing parts from reference TRBV28 and TRBJ1-5): DVKVTQSSRYLVKRTGEKVFLECVQDMDHENMFWYRQDPGLGLRLIYFSYDVKMKEKGDIPEGYSVSREKKERFSLILESASTNQTSMYLCASSLAVAHQPQHFGDGTRLSIL.

This chain uses TRBV28 with TRBJ2-5; maybe TRBD2 (5 bases). Germline V gene data show CDR1 as MDHEN and CDR2 as SYDVKM. Trimming removed 5 bases at V and 4 bases at J, with 17 bases between. This CDR3 comprises 15 residues. The CDR3 DNA reads as TGTGCCAGCAGTGGACCGGGAATAATGGGAGAGACCCAGTACTTC. Protein: CASSGPGIMGETQYF.

This chain uses TRBV11-2 with TRBJ1-1; tentatively, D is TRBD1 (5 bases). V was shortened by 2 bases and J by 2 bases, with 12 bases between the two germline ends. This CDR3 contains 15 residues. CDR1 is SGHAT and CDR2 is FQNNGV in the germline V gene. CDR3 protein: CASSLSPGKNTEAFF. The DNA for the CDR3 is TGTGCCAGCAGCTTAAGTCCAGGGAAAAACACTGAAGCTTTCTTT.